The 14 T cell receptor beta chains reported below all come from one sample, sequenced in a study of blood T cell repertoires in COVID-19. TCRdb's table, derived via immunoSEQ multiplex PCR, lists solely in-frame clones and lacks some. The sample has hundreds of thousands of clones; 80% to 90% are singletons. Sequences were obtained from PBMCs or T cells enriched from blood (not recorded which). The receptors derive from a man aged 25-45 years who had recovered from COVID-19.

This rearrangement joins TRBV3-1 (or the pseudogene TRBV3-2) to TRBJ2-3, with D possibly TRBD2 on 6 matching bases. With 0 bases removed from V and 4 bases from J, the gap between germline ends came to 8 bases. Germline CDR1 LGHDT, CDR2 YNNKEL (reference sequence). There are 14 residues in the CDR3. The CDR3 region has the DNA TGTGCCAGCAGCCAAGATTTAGCGGCAGATACGCAGTATTTT. Encoded protein: CASSQDLAADTQYF.

The chain combines TRBV10-3 with TRBJ2-2, with D possibly being TRBD2 (6 bases). The CDR3 sequence is 15 residues long. Looked up from germline, CDR1 is ENHRY and CDR2 is SYGVKD. Trimming cost V 8 bases and J 1 base, with 14 bases left between them. This CDR3 is CAIGGTDLNTGELFF. As DNA, the CDR3 is TGTGCCATCGGCGGGACGGACTTGAACACCGGGGAGCTGTTTTTT.

The chain has TRBV19 and TRBJ2-3; 12 nucleotides line up with TRBD2. The trim removed 7 bases at V and 5 bases at J, leaving 7 bases unmatched. Per the germline V gene, CDR1 is LNHDA and CDR2 is SQIVND (reference sequence). This CDR3 spans 15 amino acids. The CDR3 loop is CASNRLAGDRDTQYF. CDR3 sequence (DNA): TGTGCCAGTAACCGACTAGCGGGAGATAGAGATACGCAGTATTTT. Full variable domain (rest looked up from reference TRBV19 and TRBJ2-3): DGGITQSPKYLFRKEGQNVTLSCEQNLNHDAMYWYRQDPGQGLRLIYYSQIVNDFQKGDIAEGYSVSREKKESFPLTVTSAQKNPTAFYLCASNRLAGDRDTQYFGPGTRLTVL.

This chain links TRBV27 with TRBJ2-4; possibly TRBD1 for D (7 bases). CDR3 length: 14 residues. Between the trimmed V and J ends, which lost 5 bases and 8 bases, there was a span of 16 bases. The germline V gene has CDR1 MNHEY and CDR2 SMNVEV (reference sequence). CDR3 bases: TGTGCCAGCAGTATGGACAGGTGGGGGGACATTCAGTACTTC. Amino acid sequence: CASSMDRWGDIQYF.

The genes are TRBV24-1 and TRBJ1-4, with 10 nucleotides matching TRBD1. Germline CDR1 KGHDR, CDR2 SFDVKD. This CDR3 has 15 residues. The V and J ends lost 1 base and 8 bases, in that order; junction bases with no gene match: 3. The DNA of the CDR3 is TGTGCCACCAGTGATTTCCGACAGGGGGCCGAAAAACTGTTTTTT. Its protein product is CATSDFRQGAEKLFF.

The chain is built from TRBV5-1 and TRBJ2-1, with 10 bases fitting TRBD2. The CDR3 length is 15 residues. J lost 1 base, V lost 5 bases, and 3 bases had no gene match. Germline V lookup: CDR1 SGHRS, CDR2 YFSETQ. The CDR3 DNA reads as TGCGCCAGCAGAATACTAGCGGGGTCCTACAATGAGCAGTTCTTC. It codes for CASRILAGSYNEQFF.

The chain uses TRBV27 and TRBJ2-3; no reliable D call. In germline, CDR1 is MNHEY, CDR2 SMNVEV (reference sequence). CDR3 length: 14 residues. Trimming took 5 bases from V and 2 from J, leaving 11 bases between them. This CDR3 is CASSLRVYTDTQYF. The CDR3 DNA reads TGTGCCAGCAGTCTCCGGGTCTACACAGATACGCAGTATTTT.

The genes are TRBV11-2 and TRBJ1-5; possible D gene TRBD1, 6 bases. Between the trimmed V and J ends, which lost 1 base and 0 bases, there was a span of 16 bases. Germline V gene lookup returns CDR1 SGHAT and CDR2 FQNNGV. The CDR3 length is 18 residues. In DNA form, the CDR3 reads TGTGCCAGCAGCTTAGGACGGACAGTTAATTATAGCAATCAGCCCCAGCATTTT. Residues: CASSLGRTVNYSNQPQHF.

J is TRBJ2-3 and V is TRBV28; TRBD2 matches 9 bases. Germline V gives CDR1 MDHEN, CDR2 SYDVKM. The CDR3 sequence is 15 residues long. V shed 5 bases and J 7 bases; nucleotides not matched to a gene: 10. In DNA form, the CDR3 reads TGTGCCAGCAGTGTCATAGCGGGAGATTCACATACGCAGTATTTT. It specifies CASSVIAGDSHTQYF.

The J gene is TRBJ2-7, the V gene TRBV15; 10 bases agree with TRBD2. Trimming cost V 0 bases and J 5 bases; bases outside gene matches: 7. This CDR3 has 16 amino acids. Germline CDR1 reads LNHNV; CDR2 reads YYDKDF (reference sequence). The CDR3 sequence is CATSRDPSGRAHEQYF. The CDR3 coding sequence is TGTGCCACCAGCAGAGATCCCAGCGGGAGGGCCCACGAGCAGTACTTC.

V and J are TRBV29-1 and TRBJ2-7, with a weak D call TRBD1 (5 bases). Trimming removed 6 bases from V and 1 base from J, with 10 bases in between. The CDR3 covers 12 residues. Germline-derived CDR1 and CDR2 are SQVTM and ANQGSEA. CDR3 residues: CSVEQDSYEQYF. As DNA, the CDR3 is TGCAGCGTAGAACAGGATTCCTACGAGCAGTACTTC.

This clone was detected only once. The rearrangement links TRBV11-1 to TRBJ2-3; 12 nucleotides align to TRBD2. The V gene's germline CDR1 is SGHAT and CDR2 FQDESV (reference sequence). Trimming removed 3 bases from V and 5 bases from J; junction bases left unmatched: 3. The CDR3 loop spans 15 amino acids. The CDR3 DNA sequence: TGTGCCAGCAGCTTCCGACTAGCGGGAGTAGATACGCAGTATTTT. This translates into CASSFRLAGVDTQYF. Using reference TRBV11-1 and TRBJ2-3 for the parts outside the CDR3, the full variable domain is EAEVAQSPRYKITEKSQAVAFWCDPISGHATLYWYRQILGQGPELLVQFQDESVVDDSQLPKDRFSAERLKGVDSTLKIQPAELGDSAMYLCASSFRLAGVDTQYFGPGTRLTVL.

The count of this clone is one. The chain carries TRBV28 and TRBJ1-3; D perhaps matches TRBD1 (5 bases). V was pared by 5 bases and J by 5 bases, with 13 bases between. The CDR3 extends over 14 amino acids. The germline V gene encodes CDR1 MDHEN and CDR2 SYDVKM. CDR3 loop: CASSPNQGRNTIYF. CDR3 sequence (DNA): TGTGCCAGCAGTCCTAACCAGGGAAGAAACACCATATATTTT.

This clone was found once. This chain connects TRBV7-8 to TRBJ1-2; a possible D gene is TRBD1 (5 bases). The germline gives CDR1 SGHVS, CDR2 FQNEAQ. The CDR3 contains 17 residues. Trimming left V 4 bases short and J 4 bases short, with 22 bases between. CDR3: CASSSTSDIFTSYGYTF. CDR3 sequence (DNA): TGTGCCAGCAGCTCGACTTCGGACATCTTTACCTCCTATGGCTACACCTTC.